What follows are 8 T cell receptor beta chains derived from one specimen sequenced in a study of blood T cell repertoires in COVID-19. The data were produced by immunoSEQ multiplex PCR, yet TCRdb's version contains in-frame clones alone and is incomplete. Of more than 70,000 clones listed, around 74% are singletons. What was sequenced was peripheral blood. The receptors stem from a human donor in a cohort sampled during active COVID-19.

This clone was seen a few times. The chain couples TRBV5-6 to TRBJ2-3; 8 bases align to TRBD1. V shed 3 bases, J shed 1 base, and the junction held 4 bases outside the gene matches. This CDR3 spans 15 amino acids. Germline CDR1 and CDR2: SGHDT and YYEEEE. CDR3 residues: CASSWATGGTDTQYF. In DNA, the CDR3 is TGTGCCAGCAGCTGGGCGACAGGGGGCACAGATACGCAGTATTTT. Based on the CDR3 plus reference TRBV5-6 and TRBJ2-3, the full variable domain is DAGVTQSPTHLIKTRGQQVTLRCSPKSGHDTVSWYQQALGQGPQFIFQYYEEEERQRGNFPDRFSGHQFPNYSSELNVNALLLGDSALYLCASSWATGGTDTQYFGPGTRLTVL.

V usage is TRBV7-9 and J usage is TRBJ1-1; tentatively, D is TRBD1 (5 bases). V was shortened by 4 bases and J by 5 bases, with 17 bases between the two germline ends. Looked up from germline, CDR1 is SEHNR and CDR2 is FQNEAQ (reference sequence). The CDR3 spans 15 residues. CDR3 sequence (DNA): TGTGCCAGCAGCTCCACCGGGGAGGGACGGACTGAAGCTTTCTTT. Amino acids: CASSSTGEGRTEAFF.

This clone has only one observation. V gene TRBV5-4 combines with J gene TRBJ2-5; 12 bases align to TRBD2. V lost 4 bases, J lost 5 bases, and 9 bases stayed unmatched. CDR1 is SGHNT and CDR2 is YYREEE in the germline V gene (reference sequence). This CDR3 contains 16 residues. The CDR3 sequence: CASSLTTSGGFETQYF. The CDR3 DNA sequence: TGTGCCAGCAGCCTAACGACTAGCGGGGGATTTGAGACCCAGTACTTC.

On this clone: An end of the junction does not agree with germline; a read error may underlie this. The CDR3 DNA follows: TGTGCCAGCAACCTGGACAGGGAATTGGGCCATGAGGATTTT. Protein: CASNLDRELGHEDF. This chain links TRBV6-5 with TRBJ1-3; TRBD1 matches 8 bases. The CDR3 runs 14 residues. Looked up from germline, CDR1 is MNHEY and CDR2 is SVGAGI.

This clone was recorded a few times. The gene calls are TRBV7-9 and TRBJ1-6; D remains unclear. V was shortened by 3 bases and J by 7 bases, with 7 bases between the two germline ends. Germline V CDR1 and CDR2: SEHNR, FQNEAQ (reference sequence). CDR3 length equals 13 residues. The CDR3 DNA sequence: TGTGCCAGCAGCTTCTACGGGAATTCACCCCTCCACTTT. Translated: CASSFYGNSPLHF.

The gene calls are TRBV5-5 and TRBJ2-7, with D tentatively TRBD2 (6 bases). Germline assignment: CDR1 SGHKS and CDR2 YYEKEE (reference sequence). Trimming shortened V by 3 bases and J by 2 bases, and 15 bases separated the two germline ends. The CDR3 spans 15 residues. The CDR3 nucleotides read TGTGCCAGCAGCTGGGAGGTAAACAGGCCCTACGAGCAGTACTTC. Amino acid sequence: CASSWEVNRPYEQYF. Using reference TRBV5-5 and TRBJ2-7 for the parts outside the CDR3, the full variable domain is DAGVTQSPTHLIKTRGQQVTLRCSPISGHKSVSWYQQVLGQGPQFIFQYYEKEERGRGNFPDRFSARQFPNYSSELNVNALLLGDSALYLCASSWEVNRPYEQYFGPGTRLTVT.

The V and J genes are TRBV2 and TRBJ1-1; TRBD1 aligns across 7 bases. CDR1 is SNHLY and CDR2 is FYNNEI in the germline V gene. The CDR3 has 13 residues. The V segment lost 5 bases and the J segment 11 bases; nucleotides outside the gene matches: 11. The CDR3: CASSRIRGADAFF. CDR3 DNA: TGTGCCAGCAGTCGAATCAGGGGGGCGGACGCTTTCTTT.

V and J are TRBV3-1 (or the pseudogene TRBV3-2) and TRBJ1-2, with D tentatively TRBD1 (6 bases). Trimming took off 3 bases at V and 2 bases at J, with 13 bases between the two ends. The CDR3 consists of 15 residues. Germline V CDR1 and CDR2: LGHDT, YNNKEL (reference sequence). As DNA, the CDR3 is TGTGCCAGCAGCCATACAGCCGACAGGAACTATGGCTACACCTTC. Protein product: CASSHTADRNYGYTF.